The 9 T cell receptor beta chains presented below share a single source sample, sequenced in a study of cytomegalovirus exposure and HLA in healthy donors. The primer mix had 60 Vbeta and 13 Jbeta primers. Produced via immunoSEQ multiplex PCR; TCRdb's table is partial and in-frame only. This sample has under 200,000 clones, with around 80% found just once. Sequencing was carried out using PBMCs. The receptors were sampled from a human donor in good health.

A few counts support this clone. The chain combines TRBV9 with TRBJ2-5; D remains unclear. V dropped 0 bases and J dropped 7 bases, with 16 bases sitting between them. Per germline, CDR1 SGDLS and CDR2 YYNGEE. The CDR3 totals 15 residues. The CDR3 spells CASSVEGRPLGTQYF. The CDR3 DNA is TGTGCCAGCAGCGTAGAAGGCAGGCCACTTGGGACCCAGTACTTC.

The chain recombines TRBV7-6 with TRBJ2-7; TRBD2 agrees at 8 bases. The V gene end was trimmed by 2 bases and the J gene end by 3 bases; junction bases not matched to a gene: 6. This CDR3 is 15 amino acids long. Germline V gene data show CDR1 as SGHVS and CDR2 as FNYEAQ. The CDR3 bases are TGTGCCAGCAGCTTACGGCGGGGGGATTACTACGAGCAGTACTTC. It yields the protein CASSLRRGDYYEQYF.

The chain combines TRBV7-2 with TRBJ2-7; TRBD2 matches at 7 bases. The germline gives CDR1 SGHTA, CDR2 FQGNSA. Germline trimming cut 1 base from V and 7 bases from J; bases unmatched to any gene: 4. The CDR3 is 13 residues long. CDR3 region: CASSLELAREQYF. The CDR3 DNA reads TGTGCCAGCAGCTTAGAACTAGCGCGGGAGCAGTACTTC.

J is TRBJ2-3 and V is TRBV11-2; D is perhaps TRBD2 (5 bases). The CDR3 consists of 16 residues. Germline values: CDR1 SGHAT, CDR2 FQNNGV. V was cut by 5 bases and J by 2 bases, with 17 bases left in between. The chain's CDR3 is CASSPRDLASTDTQYF. In DNA form, the CDR3 reads TGTGCCAGCAGCCCACGGGATCTAGCTTCCACAGATACGCAGTATTTT.

This chain uses TRBV4-3 with TRBJ2-7; tentatively, D is TRBD1 (5 bases). The CDR3 sequence is 16 residues long. With 0 bases removed from V and 2 bases from J, the gap between germline ends came to 14 bases. Germline values: CDR1 LGHNA, CDR2 YSLEER. The CDR3 nucleotides are TGCGCCAGCAGCCAAGATCTTAGGGGTTTCCCCTACGAGCAGTACTTC. This gives the protein CASSQDLRGFPYEQYF.

This chain joins TRBV5-1 and TRBJ2-3; 11 nucleotides align to TRBD2. CDR1 and CDR2 (germline): SGHRS, YFSETQ. The J segment lost 2 bases and the V segment lost 3 bases, leaving 8 bases of the junction unmatched. The CDR3 totals 17 residues. In nucleotides, the CDR3 is TGCGCCAGCAGCTGGATCCTAGCGGGGGGTTCCACAGATACGCAGTATTTT. The encoded protein is CASSWILAGGSTDTQYF.

Worth noting for this clone: Other DNA sequences within the sample encode an identical CDR3. This rearrangement joins TRBV6-1 to TRBJ1-1; possible D gene TRBD1, 6 bases. Per the germline V gene, CDR1 is MNHNS and CDR2 is SASEGT. The CDR3 runs 15 residues. The V end was cut by 5 bases, the J end by 5 bases, with 18 bases between. The CDR3 DNA sequence: TGTGCCAGCAGTTCTCGATGGGGGCAGGGGACTGAAGCTTTCTTT. This codes for CASSSRWGQGTEAFF.

This clone was observed once. This chain's CDR3 is CASSLVTNSYEQYF. Here the CDR3 DNA reads TGCGCCAGCAGCTTGGTGACAAACTCCTACGAGCAGTACTTC. This rearrangement joins TRBV5-1 to TRBJ2-7; D unresolved. The ends were cut back, 0 bases at V and 0 bases at J, with 7 bases in the middle. Germline assignment: CDR1 SGHRS and CDR2 YFSETQ. The CDR3 runs 14 residues.

The chain joins TRBV2 to TRBJ2-7; 9 bases align to TRBD2. This CDR3 is built from 14 residues. Trimming removed 5 bases from V and 3 bases from J; junction bases left unmatched: 5. Germline values: CDR1 SNHLY, CDR2 FYNNEI. CDR3 sequence: CASSRETSGYEQYF. The CDR3 bases are TGTGCCAGCAGTCGGGAGACTAGCGGCTACGAGCAGTACTTC.